This T cell receptor beta chain was sequenced for a study of blood T cell repertoires in COVID-19. About the study: Sites in the United States, Italy and Spain provided acute and convalescent COVID-19 samples.

Individuals aged 18 to 89 years were recruited from 20 to 25 US areas. In assigning cohorts, the study relied on participant-reported clinical history. Per the original methods: By means of reference gene primer amplification, nucleated cell counts were estimated. The table came from immunoSEQ multiplex PCR; TCRdb's copy has only in-frame clones and leaves some out. That table gives V, J and clone size, and the DNA gave D and trimming. Among 250,000 to 300,000 clones listed, roughly 88% were seen once. This clonotype was sampled from a woman in her forties with acute COVID-19. The sample was PBMCs or T cells enriched from blood (not recorded which).

CDR3 sequence reads: CSAEGGDGYTF. Written as DNA, the CDR3 is TGCAGCGCAGAGGGTGGGGATGGCTACACCTTC. The chain couples TRBV29-1 to TRBJ1-2, with D unclear. The CDR3 sequence is 11 residues long. In germline, CDR1 is SQVTM, CDR2 ANQGSEA. V lost 7 bases and J 6 bases, leaving 12 bases between the germline ends.